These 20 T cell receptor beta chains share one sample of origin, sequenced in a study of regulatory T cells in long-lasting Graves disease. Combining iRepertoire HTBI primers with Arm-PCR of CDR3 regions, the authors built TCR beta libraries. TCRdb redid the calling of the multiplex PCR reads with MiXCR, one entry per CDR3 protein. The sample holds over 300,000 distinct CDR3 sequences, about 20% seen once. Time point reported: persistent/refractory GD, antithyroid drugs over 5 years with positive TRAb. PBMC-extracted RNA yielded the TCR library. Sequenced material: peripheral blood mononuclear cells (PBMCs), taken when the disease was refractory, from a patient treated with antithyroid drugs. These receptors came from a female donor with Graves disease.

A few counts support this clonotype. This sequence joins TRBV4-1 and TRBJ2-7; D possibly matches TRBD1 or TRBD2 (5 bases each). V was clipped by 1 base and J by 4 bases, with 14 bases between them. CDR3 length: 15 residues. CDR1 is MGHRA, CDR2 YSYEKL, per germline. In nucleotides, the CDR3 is TGCGCCAGCAGCCAAGGGGTGGGGGTCGAATACGAGCAGTACTTC. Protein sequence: CASSQGVGVEYEQYF.

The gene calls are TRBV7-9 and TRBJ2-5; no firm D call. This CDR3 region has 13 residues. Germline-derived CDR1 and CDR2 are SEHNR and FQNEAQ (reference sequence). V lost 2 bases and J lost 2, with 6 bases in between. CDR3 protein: CASSLIDQETQYF. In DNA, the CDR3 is TGTGCCAGCAGCTTAATCGATCAAGAGACCCAGTACTTC.

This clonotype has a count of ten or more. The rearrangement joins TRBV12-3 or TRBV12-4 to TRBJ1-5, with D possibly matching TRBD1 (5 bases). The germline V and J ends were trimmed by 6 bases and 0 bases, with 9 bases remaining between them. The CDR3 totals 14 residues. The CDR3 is CASRGRYSNQPQHF. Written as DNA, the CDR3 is TGTGCCAGCAGGGGGCGGTATAGCAATCAGCCCCAGCATTTT.

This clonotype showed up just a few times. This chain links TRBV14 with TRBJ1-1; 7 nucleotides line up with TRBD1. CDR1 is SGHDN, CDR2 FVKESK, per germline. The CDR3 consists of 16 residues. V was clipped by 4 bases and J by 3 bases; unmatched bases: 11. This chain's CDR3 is CASSPMRAGGDTEAFF. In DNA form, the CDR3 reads TGTGCCAGCAGCCCCATGAGGGCAGGGGGGGACACTGAAGCTTTCTTT.

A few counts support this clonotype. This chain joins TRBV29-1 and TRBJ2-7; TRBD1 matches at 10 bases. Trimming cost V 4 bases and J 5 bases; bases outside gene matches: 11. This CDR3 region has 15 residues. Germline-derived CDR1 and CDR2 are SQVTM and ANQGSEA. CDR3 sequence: CSVGRQGARADEQYF. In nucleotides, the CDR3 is TGCAGCGTTGGAAGACAGGGGGCGCGGGCGGACGAGCAGTACTTC.

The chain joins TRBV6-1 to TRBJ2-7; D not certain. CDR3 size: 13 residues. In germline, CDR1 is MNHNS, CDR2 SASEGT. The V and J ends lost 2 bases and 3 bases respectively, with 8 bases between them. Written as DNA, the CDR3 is TGTGCCAGCAGTGAACCGGGTAGCTACGAGCAGTACTTC. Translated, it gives CASSEPGSYEQYF.

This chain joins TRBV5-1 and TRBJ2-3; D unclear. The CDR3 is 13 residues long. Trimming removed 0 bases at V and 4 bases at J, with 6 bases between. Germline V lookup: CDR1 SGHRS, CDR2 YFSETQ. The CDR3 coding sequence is TGCGCCAGCAGCTTGGATCACTCAGATACGCAGTATTTT. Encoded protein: CASSLDHSDTQYF.

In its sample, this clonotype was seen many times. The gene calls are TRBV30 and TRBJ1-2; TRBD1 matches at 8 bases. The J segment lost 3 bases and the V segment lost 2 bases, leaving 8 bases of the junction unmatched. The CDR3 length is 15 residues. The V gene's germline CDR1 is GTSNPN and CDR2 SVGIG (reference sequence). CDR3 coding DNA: TGTGCCTGGAGTCCCGACAGGGGATGGGACTATGGCTACACCTTC. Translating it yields CAWSPDRGWDYGYTF.

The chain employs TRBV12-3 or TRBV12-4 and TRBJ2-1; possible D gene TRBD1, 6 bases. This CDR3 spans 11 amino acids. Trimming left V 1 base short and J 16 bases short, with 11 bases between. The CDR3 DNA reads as TGTGCCAGCAGTTTAGGGGACAATAGATTCTTC. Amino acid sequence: CASSLGDNRFF.

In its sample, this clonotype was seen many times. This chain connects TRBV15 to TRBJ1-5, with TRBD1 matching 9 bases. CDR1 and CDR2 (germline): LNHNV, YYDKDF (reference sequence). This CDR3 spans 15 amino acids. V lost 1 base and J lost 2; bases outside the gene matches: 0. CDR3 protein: CATSRGDRGNQPQHF. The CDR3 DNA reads TGTGCCACCAGCAGAGGGGACAGGGGCAATCAGCCCCAGCATTTT. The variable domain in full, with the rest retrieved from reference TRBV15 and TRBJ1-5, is DAMVIQNPRYQVTQFGKPVTLSCSQTLNHNVMYWYQQKSSQAPKLLFHYYDKDFNNEADTPDNFQSRRPNTSFCFLDIRSPGLGDTAMYLCATSRGDRGNQPQHFGDGTRLSIL.

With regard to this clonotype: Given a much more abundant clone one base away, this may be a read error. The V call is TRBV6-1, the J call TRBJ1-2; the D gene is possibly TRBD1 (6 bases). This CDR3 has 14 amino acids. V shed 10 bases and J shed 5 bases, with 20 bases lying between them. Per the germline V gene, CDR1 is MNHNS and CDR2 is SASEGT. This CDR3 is CAIREQGSTYGYTF. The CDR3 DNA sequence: TGTGCCATCAGAGAACAGGGATCTACGTATGGCTACACCTTC.

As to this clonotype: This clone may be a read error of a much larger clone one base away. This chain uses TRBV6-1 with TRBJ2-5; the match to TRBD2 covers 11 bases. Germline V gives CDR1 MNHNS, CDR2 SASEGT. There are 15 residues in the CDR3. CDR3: CAGSEGSGGAGTQYF. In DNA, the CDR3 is TGTGCCGGCAGTGAGGGTAGCGGGGGGGCGGGGACCCAGTACTTC.

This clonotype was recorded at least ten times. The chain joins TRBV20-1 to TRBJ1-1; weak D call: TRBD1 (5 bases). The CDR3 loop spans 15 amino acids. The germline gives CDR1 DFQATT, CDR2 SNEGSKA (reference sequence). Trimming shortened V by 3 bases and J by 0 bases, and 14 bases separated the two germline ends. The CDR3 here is CSASGGTSLNTEAFF. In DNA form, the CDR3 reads TGCAGTGCTAGCGGGGGAACTTCCTTGAACACTGAAGCTTTCTTT.

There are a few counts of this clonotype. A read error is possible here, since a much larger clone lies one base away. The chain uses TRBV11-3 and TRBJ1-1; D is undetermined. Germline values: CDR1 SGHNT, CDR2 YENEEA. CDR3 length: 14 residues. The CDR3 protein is CASNLDEGYTEAFF. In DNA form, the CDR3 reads TGTGCCAGCAACTTAGATGAGGGATACACTGAAGCTTTCTTT.

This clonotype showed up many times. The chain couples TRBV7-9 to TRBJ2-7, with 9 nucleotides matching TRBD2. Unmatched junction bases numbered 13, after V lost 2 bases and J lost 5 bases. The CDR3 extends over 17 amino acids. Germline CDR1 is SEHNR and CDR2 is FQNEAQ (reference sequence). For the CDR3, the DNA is TGTGCCAGCAGCTTAACTCCAGGCGGGAGGGCCGAAGACGAGCAGTACTTC. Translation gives CASSLTPGGRAEDEQYF.

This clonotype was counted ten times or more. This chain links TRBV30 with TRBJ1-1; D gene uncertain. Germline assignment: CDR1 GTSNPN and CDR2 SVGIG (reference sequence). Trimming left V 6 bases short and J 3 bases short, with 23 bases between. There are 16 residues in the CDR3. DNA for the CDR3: TGTGCCTGCAGAGTTTGGTCTTGGGAGGAGTACACTGAAGCTTTCTTT. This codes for CACRVWSWEEYTEAFF.

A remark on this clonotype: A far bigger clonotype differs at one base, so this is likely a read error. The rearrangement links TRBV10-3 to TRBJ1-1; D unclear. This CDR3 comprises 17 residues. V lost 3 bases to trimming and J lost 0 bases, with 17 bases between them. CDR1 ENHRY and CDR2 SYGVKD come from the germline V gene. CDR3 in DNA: TGTGCCATCAGTGAAAAGGGCAGGAGGGCTTTGAACACTGAAGCTTTCTTT. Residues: CAISEKGRRALNTEAFF.

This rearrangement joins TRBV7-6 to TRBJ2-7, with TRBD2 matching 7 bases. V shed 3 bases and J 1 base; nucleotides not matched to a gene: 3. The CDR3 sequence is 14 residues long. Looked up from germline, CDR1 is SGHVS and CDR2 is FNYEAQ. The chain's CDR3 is CASSLGDYSYEQYF. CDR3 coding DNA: TGTGCCAGCAGCTTGGGGGACTATTCCTACGAGCAGTACTTC.

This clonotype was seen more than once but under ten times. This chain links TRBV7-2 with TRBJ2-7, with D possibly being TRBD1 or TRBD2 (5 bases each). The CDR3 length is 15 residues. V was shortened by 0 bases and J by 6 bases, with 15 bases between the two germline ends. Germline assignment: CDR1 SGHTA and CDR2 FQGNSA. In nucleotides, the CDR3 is TGTGCCAGCAGCTTAGCGGACGGGGCCCTCGCCGAGCAGTACTTC. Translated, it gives CASSLADGALAEQYF.

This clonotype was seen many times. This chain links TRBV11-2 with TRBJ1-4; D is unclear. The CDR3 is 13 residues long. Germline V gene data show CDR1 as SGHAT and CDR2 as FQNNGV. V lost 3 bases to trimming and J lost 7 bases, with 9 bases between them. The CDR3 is CASSFPLSEKLFF. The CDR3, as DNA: TGTGCCAGCAGCTTCCCCCTGAGTGAAAAACTGTTTTTT.